This T cell receptor beta chain was retrieved from a study of shared clonotypes between healthy human individuals. Background on the study: A few men and two women, aged 18 to 49, were donors.

Study results and limitations: Clonotypes not shared had lower generation probabilities than those common to all four donors. Donors were few, which limited the genetic and exposure-history diversity represented.

Produced via immunoSEQ multiplex PCR; TCRdb's table is partial and in-frame only. The table lists around 2.3 million clones, about 94% of them singletons. The CDR3 sequence is 16 residues long. Germline lookup yields CDR1 SGHVS and CDR2 FNYEAQ. With V trimmed by 2 bases and J by 8 bases, 10 bases remained unmatched. The investigators split CD4+ cells into a CD45RA+ naive subset and a CD45RA-negative memory subset. This clone was seen a single time. The antigen remains unidentified. The genes are TRBV7-6 and TRBJ2-1; 9 nucleotides line up with TRBD2. This sequence originates from a man between 18 and 35 years old in good health. Specimen: naive CD4+ T cells sorted from blood. Subset specified: CD45RA+ positively selected. CDR3 DNA sequence: TGTGCCAGCAGCTTAATCCAAGCGGGAGGCGCCGATGAGCAGTTCTTC. Protein product: CASSLIQAGGADEQFF. Combining the CDR3 with reference TRBV7-6 and TRBJ2-1 gives the whole variable domain GAGVSQSPRYKVTKRGQDVALRCDPISGHVSLYWYRQALGQGPEFLTYFNYEAQQDKSGLPNDRFSAERPEGSISTLTIQRTEQRDSAMYRCASSLIQAGGADEQFFGPGTRLTVL.